The 11 T cell receptor beta chains below come from one sample, sequenced in a study of blood T cells in healthy people across ages. Combining a sample-barcoded 5' primer with a J-beta primer mix, a second PCR ran for roughly 7 to 12 cycles. One entry per CDR3 protein, called by TCRdb with MiXCR from the 5' RACE reads. The sample includes approximately 880,000 distinct CDR3 sequences, 45% to 50% seen only once; the top ten take roughly 12%. The sequenced sample consisted of blood. The receptors derive from a man aged 25-45 years in good health.

The rearrangement uses TRBV10-3 and TRBJ2-3; no reliable D call. Deletions cut 8 bases from V and 6 bases from J, with 9 bases between. Germline V gene sequence: CDR1 ENHRY, CDR2 SYGVKD. The CDR3 contains 11 residues. CDR3 in DNA: TGTGCCATCGGGAAAGAGGATACGCAGTATTTT. Amino acids: CAIGKEDTQYF.

V and J are TRBV20-1 and TRBJ1-2; no reliable D call. Germline V CDR1 and CDR2: DFQATT, SNEGSKA (reference sequence). V lost 3 bases, J lost 3 bases, and 17 bases lay in between. The CDR3 is 15 residues long. The CDR3 loop reads CSASPRDKAYYGYTF. In DNA, the CDR3 is TGCAGTGCTAGCCCACGAGACAAGGCATACTATGGCTACACCTTC.

V is TRBV5-1 and J is TRBJ2-1; maybe TRBD1 (6 bases). The CDR3 contains 16 residues. Germline CDR1 and CDR2: SGHRS and YFSETQ. Trimming took 0 bases from V and 6 from J, leaving 16 bases between them. CDR3 residues: CASSLEGHATANEQFF. CDR3 nucleotide sequence: TGCGCCAGCAGCTTGGAGGGACACGCTACCGCCAATGAGCAGTTCTTC.

The genes are TRBV7-9 and TRBJ2-7, with 9 bases identical to TRBD1. From germline, CDR1 is SEHNR and CDR2 FQNEAQ (reference sequence). The V and J ends lost 1 base and 4 bases, in that order; junction bases with no gene match: 8. CDR3 length: 16 residues. DNA for the CDR3: TGTGCCAGCAGCTTAGGATCCGGGACAGGGTCTTACGAGCAGTACTTC. Amino acid sequence: CASSLGSGTGSYEQYF.

The chain recombines TRBV29-1 with TRBJ2-7, with 7 bases fitting TRBD1. Unmatched junction bases numbered 14, after V lost 6 bases and J lost 3 bases. CDR3 length equals 15 residues. CDR1 and CDR2 from the germline V gene are SQVTM and ANQGSEA. CDR3 DNA: TGCAGCGTCCTCGGGGTGGCAGGGGGTGGCTACGAGCAGTACTTC. Encoded protein: CSVLGVAGGGYEQYF.

This clonotype was counted at least ten times. The chain couples TRBV29-1 to TRBJ2-7, with 7 bases lining up with TRBD1. The CDR3 consists of 12 residues. Germline V CDR1 and CDR2: SQVTM, ANQGSEA. The V gene end was trimmed by 6 bases and the J gene end by 3 bases; junction bases not matched to a gene: 5. Here the CDR3 DNA reads TGCAGCGTGACAGGGACCAGCTACGAGCAGTACTTC. Amino acid sequence: CSVTGTSYEQYF.

In its sample, this clonotype was seen once. A much larger clone differs from this one at a single base, so this may be a read error. This chain joins TRBV29-1 and TRBJ2-1; 7 nucleotides align to TRBD2. TRBJ2-7 matches the DNA end more closely, so the J call is doubtful. Germline-derived CDR1 and CDR2 are SQVTM and ANQGSEA. CDR3 size: 14 residues. The CDR3 bases are TGCAGCGTTGATCTAGCGGAAACCTACAATGAGCAGTACTTC. Its translation: CSVDLAETYNEQYF.

This clonotype was found once. This sequence joins TRBV4-3 and TRBJ2-2, with 9 bases fitting TRBD1. Germline trimming cut 3 bases from V and 2 bases from J; bases unmatched to any gene: 4. This CDR3 is 16 amino acids long. Germline assignment: CDR1 LGHNA and CDR2 YSLEER. This chain's CDR3 is CASSHGQGRNTGELFF. Here the CDR3 DNA reads TGCGCCAGCAGCCATGGACAGGGGCGAAACACCGGGGAGCTGTTTTTT.

This clonotype was seen only a few times. The chain recombines TRBV7-2 with TRBJ1-4; tentatively, D is TRBD1 (6 bases). The CDR3 spans 14 residues. CDR1 is SGHTA, CDR2 FQGNSA, per germline. V was pared by 5 bases and J by 4 bases, with 11 bases between. The CDR3 coding sequence is TGTGCCAGCAGCCCGGACAGATATAATGAAAAACTGTTTTTT. Amino acid sequence: CASSPDRYNEKLFF. Full variable domain (remainder filled in from reference TRBV7-2 and TRBJ1-4): GAGVSQSPSNKVTEKGKDVELRCDPISGHTALYWYRQSLGQGLEFLIYFQGNSAPDKSGLPSDRFSAERTGGSVSTLTIQRTQQEDSAVYLCASSPDRYNEKLFFGSGTQLSVL.

This sequence joins TRBV7-9 and TRBJ1-4; D might be TRBD1 (5 bases). The length of the CDR3 is 17 residues. V lost 0 bases, J lost 6 bases, and 17 bases lay in between. CDR1 and CDR2 (germline): SEHNR, FQNEAQ (reference sequence). The CDR3 sequence: CASSLALVGGRDEKLFF. DNA for the CDR3: TGTGCCAGCAGCTTAGCGCTAGTCGGGGGACGGGATGAAAAACTGTTTTTT.

This clonotype was seen more than once but under ten times. V is TRBV5-1 and J is TRBJ2-5; tentative D call: TRBD1 (5 bases). Trimming cost V 2 bases and J 3 bases, with 14 bases left between them. The CDR3 has 15 amino acids. CDR1 SGHRS and CDR2 YFSETQ come from the germline V gene. The CDR3 nucleotides are TGCGCCAGCAGCTTCGGGCAGACAGTCAAAGAGACCCAGTACTTC. It specifies CASSFGQTVKETQYF.